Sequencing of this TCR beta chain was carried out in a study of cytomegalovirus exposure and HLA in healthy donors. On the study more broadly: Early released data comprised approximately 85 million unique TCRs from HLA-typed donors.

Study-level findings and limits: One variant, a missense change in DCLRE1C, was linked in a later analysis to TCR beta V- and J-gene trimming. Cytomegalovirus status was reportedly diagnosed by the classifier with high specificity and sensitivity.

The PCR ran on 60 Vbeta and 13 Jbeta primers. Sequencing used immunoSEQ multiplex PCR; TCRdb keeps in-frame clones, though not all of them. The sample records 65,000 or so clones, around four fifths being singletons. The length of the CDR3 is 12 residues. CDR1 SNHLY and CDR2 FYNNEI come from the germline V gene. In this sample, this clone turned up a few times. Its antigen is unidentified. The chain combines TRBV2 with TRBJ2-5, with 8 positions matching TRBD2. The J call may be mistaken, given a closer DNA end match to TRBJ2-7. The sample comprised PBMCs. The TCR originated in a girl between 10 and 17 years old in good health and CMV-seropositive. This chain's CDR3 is CASEGLAYEQYF. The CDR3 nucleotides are TGTGCCAGTGAGGGACTAGCCTACGAGCAGTACTTC.